The 26 T cell receptor beta chains reported below all come from one sample, sequenced in a study of T cell repertoires in cytomegalovirus infection. TCRdb processed the reads anew with MiXCR; each CDR3 protein has one entry. Here the sample spans under 600,000 distinct CDR3 sequences, approximately 15% being singletons. Input material: CD8+ T cells from PBMCs. These receptors originate from a human donor in good health (CMV status not recorded). Some clones in this sample may be carry-over from other donors' samples.

This clonotype has just a few counts. The gene calls are TRBV20-1 and TRBJ2-1; 12 nucleotides align to TRBD2. The CDR3 is made up of 17 amino acids. Per the germline V gene, CDR1 is DFQATT and CDR2 is SNEGSKA (reference sequence). J was trimmed by 2 bases and V by 1 base; bases with no gene match: 6. CDR3 DNA sequence: TGCAGTGCTAGAGGGCTAGCGGGAGGGAGCCCCTACAATGAGCAGTTCTTC. This encodes CSARGLAGGSPYNEQFF.

This clonotype was seen repeatedly, ten times or more. The genes are TRBV12-5 and TRBJ2-1; the D gene is possibly TRBD1 (8 bases). Germline V gives CDR1 LGHNT, CDR2 FRNRAP. The CDR3 is 14 amino acids. Trimming removed 5 bases from V and 2 bases from J, with 10 bases in between. The CDR3 protein is CASGTGGAYNEQFF. CDR3 sequence (DNA): TGTGCTAGTGGTACAGGGGGGGCCTACAATGAGCAGTTCTTC.

The chain employs TRBV6-2 or TRBV6-3 and TRBJ2-2; D is uncertain. Trimming took 0 bases from V and 9 from J, leaving 14 bases between them. Germline loops: CDR1 MNHEY, CDR2 SVGEGT. The CDR3 length is 15 residues. The CDR3: CASSYSITANRELFF. CDR3 DNA: TGTGCCAGCAGTTACTCGATTACAGCCAACCGGGAGCTGTTTTTT.

This clonotype was observed at least ten times. The V call is TRBV7-6, the J call TRBJ2-2, with 8 bases that match TRBD1. V was clipped by 3 bases and J by 2 bases; unmatched bases: 2. This CDR3 region has 15 residues. Germline V gene sequence: CDR1 SGHVS, CDR2 FNYEAQ. CDR3: CASSLDRDNTGELFF. CDR3 nucleotides: TGTGCCAGCAGCTTGGACAGGGACAACACCGGGGAGCTGTTTTTT.

The table lists this clonotype with many counts. The rearrangement uses TRBV6-5 and TRBJ1-1; D is undetermined. The germline V gene encodes CDR1 MNHEY and CDR2 SVGAGI. The V end lost 0 bases, the J end lost 0 bases, and 5 bases lay between the germline ends. The CDR3 extends over 14 amino acids. This CDR3 is CASSYSGMNTEAFF. The CDR3, as DNA: TGTGCCAGCAGTTACTCGGGAATGAACACTGAAGCTTTCTTT.

The sample holds a few counts of this clonotype. The chain recombines TRBV19 with TRBJ2-2; D gene unclear. The V and J ends lost 6 bases and 6 bases respectively, with 17 bases between them. There are 15 residues in the CDR3. Germline loops: CDR1 LNHDA, CDR2 SQIVND (reference sequence). The CDR3, as DNA: TGTGCCAGTAGGGAGCTCGATCTCGGGTCCGGGGAGCTGTTTTTT. Protein sequence: CASRELDLGSGELFF. Full variable domain (missing parts from reference TRBV19 and TRBJ2-2): DGGITQSPKYLFRKEGQNVTLSCEQNLNHDAMYWYRQDPGQGLRLIYYSQIVNDFQKGDIAEGYSVSREKKESFPLTVTSAQKNPTAFYLCASRELDLGSGELFFGEGSRLTVL.

This clonotype was seen ten or more times. The chain has TRBV6-1 and TRBJ2-3, with TRBD1 matching 7 bases. CDR3 length equals 16 residues. Germline V gene sequence: CDR1 MNHNS, CDR2 SASEGT. V shed 3 bases, J shed 0 bases, and the junction held 6 bases outside the gene matches. The CDR3 coding sequence is TGTGCCAGCAGTGACCGACAGGGACCTAGCACAGATACGCAGTATTTT. This gives the protein CASSDRQGPSTDTQYF.

Ten or more counts support this clonotype. The chain couples TRBV7-3 to TRBJ1-1; D gene uncertain. Germline loops: CDR1 SGHTA, CDR2 FQGTGA. CDR3 length equals 14 residues. The V end was cut by 6 bases, the J end by 0 bases, with 11 bases between. CDR3 sequence: CASRGKGMNTEAFF. The CDR3 nucleotides read TGTGCCAGCAGGGGGAAGGGTATGAACACTGAAGCTTTCTTT.

This clonotype was found many times. V usage is TRBV11-2 and J usage is TRBJ1-2; 12 bases are shared with TRBD1. Germline CDR1 SGHAT, CDR2 FQNNGV. Trimming at V came to 3 bases and at J to 4 bases, leaving 9 bases not matched to a gene. This CDR3 region has 17 residues. In DNA, the CDR3 is TGTGCCAGCAGCTTCTCGGGACAGGGGGCTCCCTCCTATGGCTACACCTTC. Protein product: CASSFSGQGAPSYGYTF.

V and J are TRBV4-1 and TRBJ2-7; D not certain. The CDR3 sequence is 14 residues long. Deletions cut 1 base from V and 3 bases from J, with 10 bases between. The V gene's germline CDR1 is MGHRA and CDR2 YSYEKL. The CDR3, as DNA: TGCGCCAGCAGCCAAGCGGGTCTTAACTACGAGCAGTACTTC. Residues: CASSQAGLNYEQYF.

The table lists this clonotype with a count of one. Since a much larger clone is just one base distant, this may be a read error. This rearrangement joins TRBV6-6 to TRBJ2-7; the D gene is possibly TRBD2 (5 bases). The germline gives CDR1 MNHNY, CDR2 SVGAGI (reference sequence). The germline V and J ends were trimmed by 0 bases and 9 bases, with 15 bases remaining between them. The CDR3 covers 14 residues. CDR3 protein: CASSYSRGIGVQYF. CDR3 in DNA: TGTGCCAGCAGTTACTCGAGAGGGATCGGCGTGCAGTACTTC.

This clonotype was counted only a few times. The V gene is TRBV4-1, the J gene TRBJ1-3; D gene uncertain. Per germline, CDR1 MGHRA and CDR2 YSYEKL. This CDR3 spans 15 amino acids. The V and J ends lost 4 bases and 4 bases respectively, with 14 bases between them. DNA for the CDR3: TGCGCCAGCAGCCTTAGGGAAGGGTTCGGAAACACCATATATTTT. The encoded protein is CASSLREGFGNTIYF.

This clonotype was detected many times. The rearrangement uses TRBV12-3 or TRBV12-4 and TRBJ2-5, with 7 bases that match TRBD2. The CDR3 spans 15 residues. V dropped 6 bases and J dropped 4; count of bases not matched to a gene: 11. The CDR3 DNA reads TGTGCCAGCAGCGGAGGGCGGGGGAGGCGAGAGACCCAGTACTTC. It is translated as CASSGGRGRRETQYF.

This clonotype was observed many times. Mismatch with germline at one junction end may stem from a read error. This chain uses TRBV12-3 or TRBV12-4 with TRBJ2-1; 10 bases line up with TRBD2. The CDR3 sequence is 14 residues long. This chain's CDR3 is CASSLAGVWDEQFF. The CDR3 DNA reads as TGTGCCAGCAGTCTAGCGGGAGTCTGGGATGAGCAGTTCTTC.

CDR3 loop: CASSPPREGTDTQYF. For the CDR3, the DNA is TGTGCCAGCTCACCACCCAGGGAGGGCACAGATACGCAGTATTTT. This chain connects TRBV18 to TRBJ2-3; D may be TRBD2 (6 bases). Trimming removed 0 bases from V and 1 base from J, with 8 bases in between. The CDR3 extends over 15 amino acids. CDR1 KGHSH and CDR2 LQKENI come from the germline V gene.

This clonotype came up many times. The chain couples TRBV6-1 to TRBJ2-7; TRBD2 matches at 13 bases. Germline-derived CDR1 and CDR2 are MNHNS and SASEGT. The CDR3 runs to 14 residues. Trimming at V came to 8 bases and at J to 6 bases, leaving 7 bases not matched to a gene. The CDR3: CASDRTSGSLEQYF. DNA of the CDR3: TGTGCCAGCGACCGGACTAGCGGGAGTCTCGAGCAGTACTTC.

This rearrangement joins TRBV9 to TRBJ2-5; D is possibly TRBD1 (6 bases). Trimming pared 0 bases from V and 2 bases from J, leaving 17 bases between. Germline CDR1 reads SGDLS; CDR2 reads YYNGEE. The CDR3 totals 17 residues. The CDR3 DNA reads TGTGCCAGCAGCGTAGCGGAGATGGGGACAACTCAAGAGACCCAGTACTTC. Amino acid sequence: CASSVAEMGTTQETQYF.

With regard to this clonotype: A much bigger clone sits one base away, suggesting this may be a read error. J is TRBJ2-2 and V is TRBV7-9; 14 nucleotides align to TRBD2. This CDR3 comprises 17 residues. Germline V lookup: CDR1 SEHNR, CDR2 FQNEAQ (reference sequence). J was trimmed by 1 base and V by 11 bases; bases with no gene match: 9. The CDR3 nucleotides are TGTGCCGTACCGGGACTAGCGGGGGACATGAACACCGGGGAGCTGTTTTTT. It specifies CAVPGLAGDMNTGELFF.

This chain uses TRBV4-1 with TRBJ1-4, with D uncertain. Trimming stripped 2 bases from V and 7 bases from J, with 14 bases between. Germline values: CDR1 MGHRA, CDR2 YSYEKL. The CDR3 totals 15 residues. The CDR3 coding sequence is TGCGCCAGCAGCCAACTTGGGCTTGATAGTGAAAAACTGTTTTTT. It is translated as CASSQLGLDSEKLFF.

Notes on this clonotype: A read error is possible here, since a much larger clone lies one base away. V is TRBV7-3 and J is TRBJ2-3; 8 positions match TRBD2. The CDR3 contains 15 residues. Germline V CDR1 and CDR2: SGHTA, FQGTGA. The CDR3 protein is CTSSLIRGGKDTQYF. CDR3 DNA: TGTACCAGCAGCTTAATACGGGGGGGCAAAGATACGCAGTATTTT.

This clonotype was seen only once. The conserved phenylalanine or tryptophan is not found at the CDR3 terminus, so this likely reflects a read error. This rearrangement joins TRBV7-2 to TRBJ2-3; 8 bases line up with TRBD2. The CDR3 length is 18 residues. CDR1 is SGHTA and CDR2 is FQGNSA in the germline V gene. The CDR3 protein is CASSLGLSGGVSTDTQYL. Written as DNA, the CDR3 is TGTGCAAGCAGCTTGGGACTATCGGGGGGGGTGTCAACAGATACGCAGTATTTA.

This clonotype was recorded many times. The chain links TRBV7-9 to TRBJ2-5, with TRBD2 matching 13 bases. Trimming took 4 bases from V and 9 from J; bases not matched to a gene: 14. The CDR3 loop spans 17 amino acids. The germline V gene encodes CDR1 SEHNR and CDR2 FQNEAQ (reference sequence). As DNA, the CDR3 is TGTGCCAGCAGCTCCAGGACTAGCGGGAGTTGGGAAGGGGCCCAGTACTTC. Encoded protein: CASSSRTSGSWEGAQYF.

The chain joins TRBV20-1 to TRBJ2-1; TRBD2 matches 8 bases. The CDR3 is made up of 15 amino acids. Germline V gene lookup returns CDR1 DFQATT and CDR2 SNEGSKA (reference sequence). Unmatched junction bases numbered 9, after V lost 3 bases and J lost 5 bases. The CDR3 here is CSASLATSVDNEQFF. In DNA form, the CDR3 reads TGCAGTGCTAGTTTAGCGACTAGCGTTGACAATGAGCAGTTCTTC.

The table lists this clonotype with many counts. J is TRBJ2-3 and V is TRBV7-9; 11 positions match TRBD2. The germline CDR1 and CDR2 sequences are SEHNR and FQNEAQ (reference sequence). V dropped 5 bases and J dropped 1; count of bases not matched to a gene: 8. The CDR3 loop spans 17 amino acids. CDR3: CASSPPLAGGGTDTQYF. In nucleotides, the CDR3 is TGTGCCAGCAGCCCCCCCCTAGCGGGGGGCGGCACAGATACGCAGTATTTT.

This clonotype was found many times. V and J are TRBV7-8 and TRBJ1-2; 7 positions agree with TRBD1. The CDR3 length is 14 residues. Unmatched junction bases numbered 10, after V lost 6 bases and J lost 6 bases. The germline V gene encodes CDR1 SGHVS and CDR2 FQNEAQ. This chain's CDR3 is CASSIAGTVDGYTF. The CDR3 bases are TGTGCCAGCAGTATAGCCGGGACAGTTGATGGCTACACCTTC.

This clonotype has at least ten counts. This chain joins TRBV27 and TRBJ1-5, with TRBD1 as a possible D gene (6 bases). This CDR3 contains 15 residues. The V gene's germline CDR1 is MNHEY and CDR2 SMNVEV (reference sequence). Trimming took 6 bases from V and 0 from J, leaving 12 bases between them. CDR3: CASSPQGPSNQPQHF. CDR3 sequence (DNA): TGTGCCAGCAGCCCCCAGGGGCCTAGCAATCAGCCCCAGCATTTT.